This TCR beta chain stems from a study of T cell responses to AZD1222 COVID-19 vaccine. Study-level findings and limits: Donors skewed white British and female; clonal diversity was possibly underestimated.

Looked up from germline, CDR1 is SGHRS and CDR2 is YFSETQ. The CDR3 is 15 amino acids. Trimming at V came to 6 bases and at J to 0 bases, leaving 7 bases not matched to a gene. TCRdb's copy holds only in-frame clones and misses some; the assay was immunoSEQ multiplex PCR. The sample records 140,000 to 150,000 clones, roughly nine tenths being singletons. On this clone itself: Its antigen is not identified.

Sequencing used peripheral blood, obtained on day 0 of AZD1222 vaccination. V and J are TRBV5-1 and TRBJ2-5; 8 positions match TRBD2. This receptor was taken from an adult in good health. The CDR3, as DNA: TGCGCCAGCAATTGGGTAGCGGGAAACCAAGAGACCCAGTACTTC. This sequence encodes CASNWVAGNQETQYF.